This TCR beta chain was found in a study of early T cells in non-severe SARS-CoV-2 infection. This clonotype was detected a few times. The CDR3 length is 15 residues. V was trimmed by 1 base and J by 10 bases, leaving 17 bases between them. Germline-derived CDR1 and CDR2 are SEHNR and FQNEAQ (reference sequence). Unique molecular identifiers tagged individual cDNA molecules. TCRdb passed the 5' RACE reads through MiXCR, listing each CDR3 protein once. This sample has about 89,000 distinct CDR3 sequences, with roughly 17% found just once. V and J are TRBV7-9 and TRBJ2-1, with a tentative D call TRBD1 (5 bases). The sequence derives from an adult who was a healthcare worker with PCR-confirmed SARS-CoV-2 infection or an uninfected control (not recorded which). The material was whole blood, obtained at baseline. The CDR3 here is CASSLGGLGANEQFF. The CDR3 nucleotides are TGTGCCAGCAGCTTAGGTGGTTTAGGGGCTAACGAGCAGTTCTTC.